The 20 T cell receptor beta chains below were found in one sample sequenced in a study of OX40 agonist ivuxolimab in advanced cancers. The table came from immunoSEQ multiplex PCR; TCRdb's copy has only in-frame clones and leaves some out. Of 57,000 or so clones listed, around 87% are singletons. Source: CD4+ or CD8+ T cells sorted from blood, taken in a trial of the OX40 agonist ivuxolimab. These receptors were taken from an adult with an advanced solid tumor such as melanoma, head and neck, liver or kidney cancer.

This clone was observed a few times. At one of its ends the junction is not consistent with the germline gene, which may arise from a read error. V is TRBV7-7 and J is TRBJ2-5, with 7 bases aligning to TRBD2. CDR1 SSHAT and CDR2 FNYEAQ come from the germline V gene (reference sequence). The CDR3 consists of 12 residues. The CDR3 protein is CASSLAGGLQYF. CDR3 DNA: TGTGCTAGCAGCTTAGCGGGCGGCCTCCAGTACTTC.

The chain joins TRBV7-9 to TRBJ1-2; 8 bases are a match to TRBD1. The CDR3 loop spans 14 amino acids. Per the germline V gene, CDR1 is SEHNR and CDR2 is FQNEAQ (reference sequence). V was clipped by 8 bases and J by 2 bases; unmatched bases: 7. CDR3 nucleotide sequence: TGTGCCAGCGTACCGACAGGGGTAAACTATGGCTACACCTTC. Protein product: CASVPTGVNYGYTF.

This chain joins TRBV2 and TRBJ2-5; TRBD2 aligns across 9 bases. CDR1 and CDR2 (germline): SNHLY, FYNNEI. The ends lost 2 bases at V and 11 bases at J; junction bases unmatched: 18. This CDR3 spans 17 amino acids. CDR3 sequence reads: CASSERFVAGDPGEQYF. The CDR3 bases are TGTGCCAGCAGTGAACGGTTTGTAGCGGGGGACCCGGGGGAGCAGTACTTC.

The chain carries TRBV7-8 and TRBJ2-7; unclear D gene. Deletions cut 5 bases from V and 0 bases from J, with 14 bases between. Germline CDR1 and CDR2: SGHVS and FQNEAQ. The CDR3 has 15 amino acids. The CDR3 spells CASSARRFSSYEQYF. As DNA, the CDR3 is TGTGCCAGCAGCGCGCGACGGTTCAGCTCCTACGAGCAGTACTTC. Full variable domain (missing parts from reference TRBV7-8 and TRBJ2-7): GAGVSQSPRYKVAKRGQDVALRCDPISGHVSLFWYQQALGQGPEFLTYFQNEAQLDKSGLPSDRFFAERPEGSVSTLKIQRTQQEDSAVYLCASSARRFSSYEQYFGPGTRLTVT.

This sequence joins TRBV2 and TRBJ1-1; no definite D call. In germline, CDR1 is SNHLY, CDR2 FYNNEI. The CDR3 runs 14 residues. Trimming cost V 7 bases and J 4 bases, with 16 bases left between them. The CDR3 reads CASTPGRPSTEAFF. The DNA of the CDR3 is TGTGCCAGCACCCCAGGTAGGCCGAGCACTGAAGCTTTCTTT. The entire variable domain, with the rest obtained from reference TRBV2 and TRBJ1-1, is as follows: EPEVTQTPSHQVTQMGQEVILRCVPISNHLYFYWYRQILGQKVEFLVSFYNNEISEKSEIFDDQFSVERPDGSNFTLKIRSTKLEDSAMYFCASTPGRPSTEAFFGQGTRLTVV.

The chain employs TRBV15 and TRBJ1-2, with D possibly being TRBD1 (5 bases). V dropped 0 bases and J dropped 6 bases, with 8 bases sitting between them. This CDR3 spans 13 amino acids. Germline loops: CDR1 LNHNV, CDR2 YYDKDF (reference sequence). The CDR3 spells CATSRDRGHGYTF. The CDR3 bases are TGTGCCACCAGCAGAGATCGGGGCCATGGCTACACCTTC. Full variable domain (missing parts from reference TRBV15 and TRBJ1-2): DAMVIQNPRYQVTQFGKPVTLSCSQTLNHNVMYWYQQKSSQAPKLLFHYYDKDFNNEADTPDNFQSRRPNTSFCFLDIRSPGLGDTAMYLCATSRDRGHGYTFGSGTRLTVV.

This clone was observed a single time. The V call is TRBV14, the J call TRBJ1-3; D gene uncertain. CDR3 size: 16 residues. From germline, CDR1 is SGHDN and CDR2 FVKESK. Trimming shortened V by 1 base and J by 0 bases, and 10 bases separated the two germline ends. CDR3 region: CASSQGQAYSGNTIYF. CDR3 DNA sequence: TGTGCCAGCAGCCAAGGGCAGGCCTACTCTGGAAACACCATATATTTT.

The chain has TRBV6-1 and TRBJ1-1; no firm D call. Germline assignment: CDR1 MNHNS and CDR2 SASEGT. The CDR3 loop spans 15 amino acids. V lost 4 bases to trimming and J lost 5 bases, with 17 bases between them. The CDR3 protein is CASSGTLGIGTEAFF. The CDR3 DNA reads TGTGCCAGCAGTGGGACCTTGGGGATCGGGACTGAAGCTTTCTTT.

This chain uses TRBV28 with TRBJ1-6; a weak D match, TRBD1 (5 bases). The CDR3 runs to 15 residues. CDR1 is MDHEN and CDR2 is SYDVKM in the germline V gene. V was pared by 8 bases and J by 5 bases, with 16 bases between. This chain's CDR3 is CASGLTRGNNSPLHF. Written as DNA, the CDR3 is TGTGCCAGCGGACTGACGAGGGGAAATAATTCACCCCTCCACTTT.

The chain recombines TRBV5-6 with TRBJ2-7; the D is unclear. The CDR3 has 14 amino acids. Per the germline V gene, CDR1 is SGHDT and CDR2 is YYEEEE. Trimming took off 4 bases at V and 3 bases at J, with 14 bases between the two ends. The CDR3 region has the DNA TGTGCCAGCAGCCTTCCGGGCGCCGGCTACGAGCAGTACTTC. Amino acids: CASSLPGAGYEQYF.

The chain carries TRBV2 and TRBJ1-2, with 10 bases fitting TRBD1. Germline values: CDR1 SNHLY, CDR2 FYNNEI. CDR3 size: 18 residues. The V segment lost 6 bases and the J segment 6 bases; nucleotides outside the gene matches: 19. CDR3 in DNA: TGTGCCAGCAGCTTTGAAGGGACGGGACAGGGGATCGGAGATGGCTACACCTTC. Translation: CASSFEGTGQGIGDGYTF.

V is TRBV6-5 and J is TRBJ2-6; no clear D. Germline assignment: CDR1 MNHEY and CDR2 SVGAGI. This CDR3 spans 14 amino acids. The V and J ends lost 3 bases and 0 bases respectively, with 3 bases between them. CDR3 residues: CASSYFSGANVLTF. In DNA, the CDR3 is TGTGCCAGCAGTTATTTCTCTGGGGCCAACGTCCTGACTTTC.

The chain has TRBV7-9 and TRBJ1-3; 7 bases agree with TRBD1. Germline V gene data show CDR1 as SEHNR and CDR2 as FQNEAQ (reference sequence). V trimming: 4 bases; J trimming: 1 base; junction bases outside the gene matches: 7. This CDR3 has 16 amino acids. CDR3 amino acids: CASSSHTGASGNTIYF. CDR3 coding DNA: TGTGCCAGCAGCTCCCACACAGGGGCATCTGGAAACACCATATATTTT.

The rearrangement joins TRBV6-1 to TRBJ2-5; possibly TRBD2 for D (6 bases). The germline V gene has CDR1 MNHNS and CDR2 SASEGT. The V end lost 4 bases, the J end lost 2 bases, and 11 bases lay between the germline ends. CDR3 length equals 14 residues. The DNA for the CDR3 is TGTGCCAGCAGTGCGGGACTGCGGCAAGAGACCCAGTACTTC. Translation gives CASSAGLRQETQYF.

The V gene is TRBV7-9, the J gene TRBJ2-2, with D perhaps matching TRBD1 or TRBD2 (5 bases each). The germline V gene has CDR1 SEHNR and CDR2 FQNEAQ (reference sequence). Trimming took 3 bases from V and 3 from J, leaving 8 bases between them. CDR3 length: 14 amino acids. Here the CDR3 reads CASSFGAHTGELFF. The CDR3 bases are TGTGCCAGCAGCTTCGGGGCCCACACCGGGGAGCTGTTTTTT.

The chain couples TRBV2 to TRBJ2-5; 7 nucleotides match TRBD1. Trimming removed 6 bases from V and 2 bases from J; junction bases left unmatched: 6. This CDR3 region has 14 residues. Germline CDR1 SNHLY, CDR2 FYNNEI. CDR3: CASRSGQAQETQYF. The DNA of the CDR3 is TGTGCCAGCAGATCCGGACAGGCACAAGAGACCCAGTACTTC.

This clone was observed a single time. Here the CDR3 DNA reads TGTGCCAGTACTATTCACCTTAACTATGGCTACACCTTC. Its protein is CASTIHLNYGYTF. The V call is TRBV19, the J call TRBJ1-2; D gene unclear. The V gene lost 7 bases and the J gene lost 1 base, with 10 bases spanning the gap. CDR1 LNHDA and CDR2 SQIVND come from the germline V gene (reference sequence). The CDR3 totals 13 residues. Full variable domain (outside the CDR3, taken from reference TRBV19 and TRBJ1-2): DGGITQSPKYLFRKEGQNVTLSCEQNLNHDAMYWYRQDPGQGLRLIYYSQIVNDFQKGDIAEGYSVSREKKESFPLTVTSAQKNPTAFYLCASTIHLNYGYTFGSGTRLTVV.

V is TRBV5-5 and J is TRBJ2-5; 9 bases map to TRBD1. The CDR3 is 16 amino acids. V shed 0 bases and J 1 base; nucleotides not matched to a gene: 4. The V gene's germline CDR1 is SGHKS and CDR2 YYEKEE (reference sequence). This CDR3 is CASSLAPTGGQETQYF. CDR3 bases: TGTGCCAGCAGCTTGGCCCCGACAGGGGGCCAAGAGACCCAGTACTTC.

The rearrangement joins TRBV6-5 to TRBJ2-7, with 9 positions matching TRBD1. The CDR3 runs 16 residues. Germline CDR1 reads MNHEY; CDR2 reads SVGAGI. Trimming removed 1 base from V and 2 bases from J; junction bases left unmatched: 6. The CDR3 is CASSYYGTGTTYEQYF. The CDR3 DNA reads as TGTGCCAGCAGTTACTACGGGACAGGGACGACCTACGAGCAGTACTTC.

The V gene is TRBV4-1, the J gene TRBJ2-1; D is perhaps TRBD2 (6 bases). The CDR3 length is 16 residues. V was trimmed by 2 bases and J by 2 bases, leaving 13 bases between them. The germline CDR1 and CDR2 sequences are MGHRA and YSYEKL. The CDR3 loop is CASSQPTRGAYNEQFF. CDR3 nucleotide sequence: TGCGCCAGCAGCCAACCGACTCGCGGGGCCTACAATGAGCAGTTCTTC.